These 15 T cell receptor beta chains came from one sample sequenced in a study of T cells after yellow fever vaccination. TCRdb re-derived calls from the 5' RACE reads in MiXCR, one entry per CDR3 protein. The table lists 340,000 or so distinct CDR3 sequences, around 13% of them singletons. Sequences were derived from CD4+ T cells sorted from PBMCs, sampled 15 days after the yellow fever booster vaccination. The receptors come from a man younger than 30 who received the YFV17D yellow fever vaccine.

The sample holds a few counts of this clonotype. The rearrangement links TRBV9 to TRBJ2-2; D gene uncertain. This CDR3 has 15 amino acids. V dropped 3 bases and J dropped 8 bases, with 17 bases sitting between them. Germline values: CDR1 SGDLS, CDR2 YYNGEE. Here the CDR3 reads CASSGASSATGELFF. CDR3 coding DNA: TGTGCCAGCAGCGGAGCGTCGAGCGCCACGGGGGAGCTGTTTTTT.

There are a few counts of this clonotype. The CDR3 protein is CASSIGWDRDNEQFF. As DNA, the CDR3 is TGTGCCAGCAGCATTGGATGGGACAGAGACAATGAGCAGTTCTTC. This sequence joins TRBV7-9 and TRBJ2-1, with 7 bases aligning to TRBD1. Per germline, CDR1 SEHNR and CDR2 FQNEAQ (reference sequence). This CDR3 is 15 amino acids long. Trimming took 5 bases from V and 5 from J; bases not matched to a gene: 9.

This clonotype occurred a few times. This chain connects TRBV7-8 to TRBJ1-3; D call uncertain. The germline CDR1 and CDR2 sequences are SGHVS and FQNEAQ. V gave up 7 bases and J gave up 4 bases, with 17 bases separating them. The CDR3 sequence is 15 residues long. CDR3 coding DNA: TGTGCCAGCACCGATCGGGCTGGGTACGGAAACACCATATATTTT. Translation: CASTDRAGYGNTIYF.

The CDR3 sequence is CASSYSDSRREQYF. In DNA, the CDR3 is TGTGCCAGCAGTTATTCGGACAGTCGTCGTGAGCAGTACTTC. V usage is TRBV6-5 and J usage is TRBJ2-7, with D maybe TRBD1 (6 bases). The germline CDR1 and CDR2 sequences are MNHEY and SVGAGI. V gave up 3 bases and J gave up 7 bases, with 16 bases separating them. The CDR3 sequence is 14 residues long.

The rearrangement joins TRBV7-2 to TRBJ2-1, with TRBD2 matching 9 bases. J was trimmed by 4 bases and V by 3 bases; bases with no gene match: 13. Germline V gene sequence: CDR1 SGHTA, CDR2 FQGNSA. The CDR3 is 18 amino acids. The CDR3 reads CASSFLPTSSGAYNEQFF. CDR3 nucleotide sequence: TGTGCCAGCAGCTTCCTGCCGACTTCTAGCGGGGCATACAATGAGCAGTTCTTC. The full variable domain, with the rest looked up from reference TRBV7-2 and TRBJ2-1, is GAGVSQSPSNKVTEKGKDVELRCDPISGHTALYWYRQSLGQGLEFLIYFQGNSAPDKSGLPSDRFSAERTGGSVSTLTIQRTQQEDSAVYLCASSFLPTSSGAYNEQFFGPGTRLTVL.

The chain employs TRBV7-2 and TRBJ1-5; maybe TRBD1 (6 bases). The length of the CDR3 is 14 residues. The V end was cut by 5 bases, the J end by 6 bases, with 14 bases between. Germline assignment: CDR1 SGHTA and CDR2 FQGNSA. This CDR3 is CASSPQGGGQPQHF. CDR3 bases: TGTGCCAGCAGCCCACAGGGCGGGGGTCAGCCCCAGCATTTT.

In its sample, this clonotype was seen a few times. J is TRBJ2-1 and V is TRBV6-2 or TRBV6-3, with TRBD2 matching over 9 bases. Losses at the gene ends were 0 bases for V and 5 bases for J; bases not matched to a gene: 2. The germline gives CDR1 MNHEY, CDR2 SVGEGT. This CDR3 has 15 amino acids. The CDR3 reads CASSYSLAGDNEQFF. The CDR3 nucleotides read TGTGCCAGCAGTTACTCCTTAGCGGGGGACAATGAGCAGTTCTTC.

V and J are TRBV29-1 and TRBJ1-3; unclear D gene. CDR3 length: 12 amino acids. Germline loops: CDR1 SQVTM, CDR2 ANQGSEA. Trimming stripped 3 bases from V and 5 bases from J, with 8 bases between. The CDR3 protein is CSVEAGRNTIYF. The DNA of the CDR3 is TGCAGCGTTGAGGCCGGAAGAAACACCATATATTTT.

This clonotype was recorded many times. This chain joins TRBV7-2 and TRBJ2-5; either TRBD1 or TRBD2 may supply D (6 bases each). From germline, CDR1 is SGHTA and CDR2 FQGNSA. V was cut by 5 bases and J by 5 bases, with 15 bases left in between. CDR3 length: 14 residues. The CDR3 protein is CASSPPGARETQYF. CDR3 nucleotide sequence: TGTGCCAGCAGCCCGCCGGGGGCGAGGGAGACCCAGTACTTC.

This clonotype has just a few counts. The chain carries TRBV7-2 and TRBJ1-5; no clear D. CDR3 length: 13 residues. Germline CDR1 reads SGHTA; CDR2 reads FQGNSA. V lost 3 bases, J lost 11 bases, and 14 bases lay in between. CDR3 DNA sequence: TGTGCCAGCAGCTTGTACATGAACCAGGCCCAGCATTTT. Translated: CASSLYMNQAQHF.

The chain carries TRBV7-2 and TRBJ2-1; 7 bases are shared with TRBD2. The germline CDR1 and CDR2 sequences are SGHTA and FQGNSA. This CDR3 is built from 15 residues. V shed 5 bases, J shed 3 bases, and the junction held 7 bases outside the gene matches. CDR3 in DNA: TGTGCCAGCAGCCCGTCCCGGGACTACTACAATGAGCAGTTCTTC. It yields the protein CASSPSRDYYNEQFF. Full variable domain (rest looked up from reference TRBV7-2 and TRBJ2-1): GAGVSQSPSNKVTEKGKDVELRCDPISGHTALYWYRQSLGQGLEFLIYFQGNSAPDKSGLPSDRFSAERTGGSVSTLTIQRTQQEDSAVYLCASSPSRDYYNEQFFGPGTRLTVL.

This clonotype was observed a few times. V and J are TRBV2 and TRBJ1-5; 8 nucleotides agree with TRBD1. This CDR3 is built from 15 residues. Germline V lookup: CDR1 SNHLY, CDR2 FYNNEI. With V trimmed by 3 bases and J by 5 bases, 6 bases remained unmatched. The CDR3 DNA reads TGTGCCAGCAGTGACCGGACAGGGTTAGATCAGCCCCAGCATTTT. As protein: CASSDRTGLDQPQHF.

This clonotype has more than one count but fewer than ten. The rearrangement uses TRBV9 and TRBJ1-2, with unresolved D. Trimming stripped 0 bases from V and 4 bases from J, with 13 bases between. Germline CDR1 reads SGDLS; CDR2 reads YYNGEE. The CDR3 totals 15 residues. DNA for the CDR3: TGTGCCAGCAGCGTAGGCGGACGGGCCGTCTATGGCTACACCTTC. It encodes CASSVGGRAVYGYTF.

J is TRBJ1-1 and V is TRBV10-3, with D hard to call. Trimming cost V 0 bases and J 1 base, with 6 bases left between them. The CDR3 is 14 amino acids. Germline loops: CDR1 ENHRY, CDR2 SYGVKD. Here the CDR3 DNA reads TGTGCCATCAGTGAGTCAGCAGGGAACACTGAAGCTTTCTTT. As protein: CAISESAGNTEAFF.

The chain combines TRBV29-1 with TRBJ2-5; maybe TRBD1 (7 bases). The CDR3 loop spans 13 amino acids. The V end was cut by 7 bases, the J end by 4 bases, with 16 bases between. The germline CDR1 and CDR2 sequences are SQVTM and ANQGSEA. The chain's CDR3 is CSAVTQGGETQYF. DNA of the CDR3: TGCAGCGCCGTAACCCAGGGGGGAGAGACCCAGTACTTC.